This TCR beta chain was sequenced for a study of T-cell reconstitution after alpha-beta-depleted transplantation in children. With respect to this clonotype: Its antigen is currently unknown.

Points from the study as a whole: Surviving recipient T cells and thymic progenitors accounted for the high day-60 TCRbeta diversity observed in some patients. Diversity and T-cell counts at one year after transplant derived mostly from new T cells. Several hundred rapidly expanded clones from non-depleted graft cells reportedly supplied alpha-beta T cells about two months post-transplant.

Unique molecular identifiers were built into the TCRbeta library. TCRdb passed the PCR reads through MiXCR, listing each CDR3 protein once. The table records some 840,000 distinct CDR3 sequences, approximately 15% of them present only once. Trimming cost V 1 base and J 11 bases, with 12 bases left between them. Germline loops: CDR1 DFQATT, CDR2 SNEGSKA (reference sequence). The CDR3 is 12 residues long. This clonotype originated in a male patient between 10 and 17 years old who had a stem cell transplant for acute lymphoblastic leukemia, so the T cells may come from the graft donor. This specimen consisted of PBMCs, mostly from graft donor cells, obtained 360 days after TCRalphabeta/CD19-depleted stem cell transplant. This sequence joins TRBV20-1 and TRBJ2-1; weak D call: TRBD2 (5 bases). The DNA for the CDR3 is TGCAGTGCTAGAGTGCCGGCGGGTCAGCAGTTCTTC. Translating it yields CSARVPAGQQFF.